The present T cell receptor (beta chain) was sequenced within a study of cytomegalovirus exposure and HLA in healthy donors listed by TCRdb under 2017. As for the study more broadly: An earlier analysis of approximately 600 of the donors reported roughly 300 Gb of sequence data and 117 million unique TCR beta sequences from around 200 million T cells. An early release covering roughly 640 HLA-typed donors comprised roughly 300 gigabases of sequencing data and tens of millions of unique TCR sequences. Among the roughly 430 genotyped donors, around 81% belonged to the genetic ancestry cluster associated with self-reported Caucasian donors. The study aimed to test whether cataloging public T cell receptors could reveal signatures of past pathogen exposure. The T cell repertoires of 700 or so subjects were profiled by immunosequencing and related to cytomegalovirus serostatus. In addition to the first cohort of 666 subjects, a separate validation cohort of around 110 different subjects was used. The study combined high-throughput TCR immunosequencing, statistical association of individual TCRs with disease status, and machine learning to predict cytomegalovirus infection status. In a later analysis, previously published TCR beta repertoires from 550 to 750 donors were re-analyzed and high-resolution HLA genotyping was added so that TCR occurrence patterns could be studied. In the later analysis, no new phenotypic data were used to find candidate immune exposures; instead, reliance was placed on TCR beta sequences and their occurrence across donors. In an earlier analysis of around 540 of the donors, high-throughput TCR beta sequencing was used to judge whether each TCR beta V gene segment behaved as functional or pseudogenic. Donor age, sex, ethnicity and CMV serostatus were collected together with the repertoire data. In a later genetic analysis, genome-wide SNP genotypes for about 60% of the 666 donors were used, and that subset was treated as a discovery cohort. Every discovery cohort repertoire had been produced on one sequencing platform. HLA typing covered class I and class II loci at four-digit resolution. Typing coverage varied by locus: about 620-640 donors for A, B, C, DRB1 and DQB1; 522 for DQA1; around 610 for DPA1; around 490 for DPB1. Five DR-DQ haplotypes were treated as single units for association and clustering because of strong linkage in the cohort. Among around 400 genotyped donors of the cohort, an average of around 220,000 unique TCR beta nucleotide sequences was sequenced per donor, of which about 19% were non-productive. Overall study results and their limits: An earlier analysis of 587 of the donors showed that most TCR beta V segments appeared in productive rearrangements either about 87% or about 30% of the time, which broadly matched IMGT annotations. Immune exposure information for the cohort was limited to CMV serostatus. According to a later analysis, parvovirus B19, influenza, CMV and Epstein-Barr virus appeared linked to several top co-occurrence clusters. While some public TCRs were present in many individuals, most TCR sequences turned up only very rarely across donors. A further reported finding was that TCR beta sequences accurately predicted the HLA-A and HLA-B alleles for most subjects in the first cohort. Because HLA typing was missing for some donors at each locus, association tests included only the typed subset. The authors suggested that the approach could potentially be generalized to other disease states and immunological phenotypes. In a later analysis, TCR association rates were found to vary across HLA loci, with the most associated TCRs seen for DRB1 alleles and the fewest for HLA-C alleles. In a later genetic analysis, fewer N-insertions in productive TCRs were reported among donors in an Asian-associated ancestry cluster than the roughly 700-donor mean. A cluster of highly shared sequence variants was judged likely to be a technical artifact of the sequencing pipeline. V-gene and J-gene trimming of TCR beta chains was associated with a missense DCLRE1C variant in a later genetic analysis, and the association was replicated in an independent cohort. Cytomegalovirus status was reported to be diagnosed by the classifier with high specificity and sensitivity in both the original and validation cohorts. A later analysis found that HLA-associated TCR beta chains were more clonally expanded and had lower generation probabilities than equally common non-associated chains. According to a later analysis, most CMV-associated TCR beta chains appeared to be HLA-restricted, and the HLA associations seemed to be driven largely by CMV exposure. Specific HLA alleles were associated with about 17,000 TCR beta sequences at a false discovery rate of 0.05 in a later analysis. Because the 87-base-pair reads could not distinguish some IMGT-functional V segments, including TRBV6-2 and TRBV6-3, those segments were excluded. Because counts were too low, seventeen rarely observed V segments, including chromosome 9 orphons, were left out of the earlier analysis of several hundred of the donors. In the study, around 150 TCR beta chains were listed as associated with cytomegalovirus. Presence/absence analyses assumed roughly uniform sequencing depth across donors, an assumption that may not hold. Correlated functional status among segregating V segments might be attributable to linkage disequilibrium, but an unknown experimental factor could not be ruled out. When HLA alleles, especially DR and DQ, strongly co-occurred, TCR associations were difficult to assign to individual alleles. In vitro tests confirmed that a few of the cytomegalovirus-associated TCR beta chains recognize cytomegalovirus antigens. In this cohort, only TCR beta chains were sequenced, and detectable features were limited by the absence of alpha or paired-chain data.

The cohort was made up of roughly 670 healthy bone marrow donors. Cohort members were all nominally healthy when sampled, although unrecorded immune exposures were likely present. The donor was CMV seronegative and belonged to the group of around 350 seronegative cohort members. A peripheral blood sample was collected from each donor, and TCR beta sequencing was performed on peripheral blood mononuclear cells. Genomic DNA was extracted from the blood cell samples with the Qiagen DNeasy Blood Extraction Kit. Libraries were prepared through the immunoSEQ multiplex PCR assay. The multiplex PCR relied on a mix of 60 forward primers for TCR Vbeta segments and 13 reverse primers for TCR Jbeta segments. A multiplex PCR assay on genomic DNA amplified the CDR3 region of rearranged TCR beta genes. The amplified TCR beta libraries were sequenced on the Illumina HiSeq System as 87-base-pair reads. Turning to the authors' computational methods: Across the 666 repertoires, a later analysis counted tens of millions of unique TCR beta chains, some 11 million of which were shared by at least two donors. Raw reads were error-corrected and collapsed into unique sequences with a nearest-neighbor algorithm that merged closely related sequences to remove PCR and sequencing errors. To assign V, D and J gene segments, CDR3 sequences were aligned to IMGT reference sequences. Each retained sequence needed at least a six-nucleotide match to both a V gene segment and a J gene segment. A rearrangement was called productive if the CDR3 had no stop codons and remained in frame with V and J, and every other rearrangement was called non-productive. CDR3 was defined according to IMGT convention as the region running from the second conserved V-encoded cysteine to the conserved J-encoded phenylalanine. Sequences without an unambiguous match to a single V gene segment were excluded from the earlier analysis of almost 600 of the donors. In an earlier analysis of some 590 of the donors, a V segment was called functional when productive rearrangements were above 56.7%, and segregating when the standard deviation between donors exceeded 5%. A statistical classification framework was developed to diagnose cytomegalovirus status using the catalog of TCR beta chain sequences. A later analysis assigned V and J genes by comparing TCR nucleotide sequences with IMGT/GENE-DB human TR gene sequences. Using the TCRdist pipeline, a later analysis assigned CDR3 sequences along with most-parsimonious VDJ recombination scenarios. In a later analysis, every TCR beta chain was defined by the combination of its CDR3 amino acid sequence and its V-gene family, and reads without a unique V-gene family were dropped. A later analysis removed 450 to 600 highly shared, low-generation-probability nucleotide sequences to deal with suspected cross-contamination and a sequencing artifact. A later analysis calculated a clonal expansion index for each public chain from normalized within-repertoire ranks of inferred template counts. Generation probabilities in a later analysis came from a VDJ recombination model fitted to out-of-frame rearrangements, and those results were checked against IGoR. A later analysis scored TCR-TCR, TCR-HLA and TCR-CMV co-occurrence with hypergeometric tests, applying a repertoire-size bias correction to TCR pairs. A later analysis estimated false discovery rates by permuting HLA or CMV assignments 20 times. In a later analysis, co-occurring TCRs were grouped using DBSCAN, with TCRdist sequence similarity added in when clustering inside HLA-allele-positive subsets. Repertoires with fewer than 30,000 or more than 120,000 public chains were left out of co-occurrence clustering, as were about 5 repertoires with anomalous nucleotide sharing. TCRdb limited this immuneACCESS table to in-frame rearrangements with V and J called. A share of clones is missing; checked studies link under half to unresolved V genes, and the rest is unexplained. That table furnishes V, J and clone size, whereas the DNA furnished D and trimming. Across this sample there are 150,000 to 200,000 clones, with under 85% seen only once. Over 2.5% of the sample rests with the top ten.

V is cut back by 4 bases and J by 5 bases, with 4 bases in the junction unmatched. The CDR3 covers 15 residues, taking in both the cysteine and the phenylalanine. Solely the CDR3 DNA is kept, with 45 bases framed from the first base. Reading the germline V gene gives CDR1 MNHEY and CDR2 SVGAGI. Regarding this clone: Its antigen remains undetermined. The input lacks base qualities; no much larger clone sits a single base away.

The sequencing input was PBMCs. The source of this sequence is a male donor in good health and CMV-seronegative. The chain was built from TRBV6-5 and TRBJ2-4; 11 middle bases align to TRBD2. The sequence in DNA is TGTGCCAGCAGTTTAGCGGGAGGGCGGGAAAACATTCAGTACTTC. This sequence encodes CASSLAGGRENIQYF.